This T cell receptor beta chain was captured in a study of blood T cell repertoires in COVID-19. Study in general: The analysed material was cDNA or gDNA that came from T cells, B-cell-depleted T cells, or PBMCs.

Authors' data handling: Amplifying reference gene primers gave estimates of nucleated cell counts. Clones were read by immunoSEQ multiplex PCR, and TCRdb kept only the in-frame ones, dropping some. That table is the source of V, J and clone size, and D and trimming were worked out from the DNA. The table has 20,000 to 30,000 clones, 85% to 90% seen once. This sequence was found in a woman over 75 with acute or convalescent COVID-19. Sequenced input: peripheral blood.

The CDR3 protein is CASSSRQSGYTF. The CDR3 DNA reads as TGTGCCAGCTCATCCCGACAGTCTGGCTACACCTTC. This chain connects TRBV18 to TRBJ1-2, with D perhaps matching TRBD1 (5 bases). Germline lookup yields CDR1 KGHSH and CDR2 LQKENI. The CDR3 loop spans 12 amino acids. Trimming stripped 5 bases from V and 7 bases from J, with 11 bases between.